This T cell receptor (beta chain) comes out of a study of blood T cell repertoires in COVID-19. Overall study context: Italy, Spain and the United States were the sources of the convalescent and acute COVID-19 samples. PBMCs, B-cell-depleted T cells, or T cells provided the cDNA or gDNA that made up the material.

The repertoire was sequenced with immunoSEQ multiplex PCR; TCRdb's copy has only in-frame clones and lacks some. This sample has about 170,000 clones, with about 86% found just once. Per germline, CDR1 MNHEY and CDR2 SMNVEV (reference sequence). CDR3 length: 19 residues. The V gene end was trimmed by 3 bases and the J gene end by 1 base; junction bases not matched to a gene: 17. The clonotype originates from a woman of 80 years or more in a cohort sampled during active or convalescent COVID-19. The chain employs TRBV27 and TRBJ1-1; 7 bases align to TRBD1. The sequencing sample was made of peripheral blood. The CDR3 coding sequence is TGTGCCAGCAGTTTGTATACAGGGGACCCGATACCTCAGAACACTGAAGCTTTCTTT. Protein product: CASSLYTGDPIPQNTEAFF.